The T cell receptor (beta chain) described here comes from a study of blood T cell repertoires in COVID-19. Study-level background: The cDNA or gDNA used as material had been derived from T cells, B-cell-depleted T cells, or PBMCs.

This CDR3 spans 15 amino acids. V gave up 6 bases and J gave up 0 bases, with 12 bases separating them. From germline, CDR1 is MNHEY and CDR2 SVGAGI. Only in-frame clones appear in the TCRdb table, and some are missing; sequencing was by immunoSEQ multiplex PCR. The sample shows roughly 150,000 clones, around 90% of them seen only once. The sequence was collected from a young man with COVID-19, enrolled during active disease. The chain is built from TRBV6-5 and TRBJ1-5; the D gene is possibly TRBD1 (6 bases). Sequencing used peripheral blood. CDR3 amino acids: CASSRQDDSNQPQHF. The DNA for the CDR3 is TGTGCCAGCAGCAGACAGGACGATAGCAATCAGCCCCAGCATTTT.